The table lists the clone carrying this T cell receptor (beta chain) with a count of one. Its antigen remains unknown. The data were taken from a study of post-analysis software for immune sequencing data. Study-wide points: Five or six TRBV segments were more frequent in patients than controls; TRBV5-6, TRBV5-1 and TRBV20-1 belonged to this group.

cDNA libraries for TCR beta contained unique molecular identifiers. Each sample of about 0.95 to 11 million input T cells yielded about 500,000 cDNA molecules, so each molecule approximated one T cell. TCRdb reanalysed the PCR reads using MiXCR and keeps one entry per CDR3 protein. The sample has about 760,000 distinct CDR3 sequences, around 27% seen once. The germline V gene encodes CDR1 SGHTA and CDR2 FQGNSA. This CDR3 comprises 14 residues. This receptor was taken from a girl under 18 with multiple sclerosis. The chain employs TRBV7-2 and TRBJ2-5, with D hard to call. The J call may be faulty, since TRBJ2-7 better matches the DNA end. Specimen: blood. CDR3 nucleotide sequence: TGTGCCAGCAGCCCCAAAGGTCGGACCTACGAGCAGTACTTC. Translating it yields CASSPKGRTYEQYF.